This TCR beta chain was sequenced in a study of blood T cells in healthy people across ages. Study-wide results and limits: Versus aged donors, long-lived donors had higher diversity and more naive CD4+ cells. Possibly, changes in expanded clonotypes were confounded because donor CMV status was unknown.

Sample-barcoded 5' priming and a J-beta primer mix drove a second PCR of roughly 6 to 12 cycles. Each sample provided no less than 3 million CDR3-containing paired-end reads. One entry per CDR3 protein, called by TCRdb with MiXCR from the 5' RACE reads. The sample shows 1,500,000 or so distinct CDR3 sequences, around 59% of them seen only once. Worth noting for this clonotype: Its antigen is undetermined.

The CDR3 is 15 amino acids. The germline CDR1 and CDR2 sequences are SNHLY and FYNNEI. Trimming stripped 0 bases from V and 0 bases from J, with 8 bases between. Each donor gave 9.5 to 10 milliliters of peripheral blood. Sequenced material: blood. This sequence originates from a man in his late teens or twenties in good health. The chain couples TRBV2 to TRBJ2-5, with D hard to call. The CDR3 DNA is TGTGCCAGCAGTGAAGCTCGTGGCCACCAAGAGACCCAGTACTTC. Translation gives CASSEARGHQETQYF.